The 27 T cell receptor beta chains presented below share a single source sample, sequenced in a study of cytomegalovirus exposure and HLA in healthy donors. The primer mix had 60 Vbeta and 13 Jbeta primers. Libraries were prepared by immunoSEQ multiplex PCR; TCRdb keeps only in-frame clonotypes and omits some of them. This sample has some 200,000 clones; over 75% occur once, and the top ten carry around 1.7%. The specimen was PBMCs. Every receptor here comes from a man between 18 and 29 years old in good health and CMV-seronegative.

This clone was detected only once. This chain connects TRBV11-2 to TRBJ2-5; the match to TRBD2 covers 14 bases. Germline lookup yields CDR1 SGHAT and CDR2 FQNNGV. The trim removed 5 bases at V and 3 bases at J, leaving 5 bases unmatched. The CDR3 has 16 amino acids. CDR3 in DNA: TGTGCCAGCAGCCCGGGACTAGCGGGAGAGAAAGAGACCCAGTACTTC. As protein: CASSPGLAGEKETQYF.

To note about this clone: The junction departs from germline at one end; a sequencing error may be responsible. The chain has TRBV27 and TRBJ1-1, with 8 bases aligning to TRBD1. From germline, CDR1 is MNHEY and CDR2 SMNVEV (reference sequence). The length of the CDR3 is 14 residues. The CDR3 DNA is TGTGCCAGCAGTGAGCGGACAGGGAACAGTGAAGCTTTCTTT. Protein sequence: CASSERTGNSEAFF.

This clone was observed a single time. This chain links TRBV4-3 with TRBJ2-5, with 7 bases fitting TRBD1. The CDR3 covers 19 residues. The V and J ends lost 2 bases and 0 bases, in that order; junction bases with no gene match: 15. CDR1 is LGHNA and CDR2 is YSLEER in the germline V gene. CDR3 coding DNA: TGCGCCAGCAGCCAATGGGACAGCCACAAAATTATGGACCAAGAGACCCAGTACTTC. It encodes CASSQWDSHKIMDQETQYF.

The table lists this clone with a count of one. The rearrangement joins TRBV11-3 to TRBJ1-3; weak D call: TRBD1 (5 bases). CDR1 and CDR2 (germline): SGHNT, YENEEA. V shed 5 bases and J shed 8 bases, with 13 bases lying between them. The CDR3 runs to 13 residues. Here the CDR3 reads CASSRWAGDTIYF. CDR3 nucleotide sequence: TGTGCCAGCAGCCGATGGGCGGGGGACACCATATATTTT.

CDR3 nucleotide sequence: TGTGCCAGCAGCAATTCTAACTATGGCTACACCTTC. Translated: CASSNSNYGYTF. The J gene is TRBJ1-2, the V gene TRBV2; D uncertain. This CDR3 contains 12 residues. The germline gives CDR1 SNHLY, CDR2 FYNNEI. Trimming stripped 6 bases from V and 0 bases from J, with 5 bases between. Supplemented by reference TRBV2 and TRBJ1-2, the full variable domain reads EPEVTQTPSHQVTQMGQEVILRCVPISNHLYFYWYRQILGQKVEFLVSFYNNEISEKSEIFDDQFSVERPDGSNFTLKIRSTKLEDSAMYFCASSNSNYGYTFGSGTRLTVV.

The rearrangement joins TRBV7-9 to TRBJ1-3, with D hard to call. From germline, CDR1 is SEHNR and CDR2 FQNEAQ (reference sequence). V was cut by 5 bases and J by 9 bases, with 17 bases left in between. The CDR3 is made up of 14 amino acids. CDR3 nucleotides: TGTGCCAGCAGCCCACCCGGACCCCGGGGCACCATATATTTT. It translates to CASSPPGPRGTIYF.

The chain joins TRBV7-2 to TRBJ1-5; D is possibly TRBD1 (6 bases). Between the trimmed V and J ends, which lost 5 bases and 5 bases, there was a span of 13 bases. The CDR3 covers 14 residues. Germline-derived CDR1 and CDR2 are SGHTA and FQGNSA. CDR3 nucleotide sequence: TGTGCCAGCAGCGAGACAGGTCACCATCAGCCCCAGCATTTT. This encodes CASSETGHHQPQHF.

CDR3 in amino acids: CASSRGPGVTEAFF. DNA for the CDR3: TGTGCCAGTAGTAGGGGACCAGGGGTTACTGAAGCTTTCTTT. This chain connects TRBV19 to TRBJ1-1, with D possibly being TRBD1 (6 bases). Germline CDR1 is LNHDA and CDR2 is SQIVND (reference sequence). The CDR3 sequence is 14 residues long. The germline V and J ends were trimmed by 4 bases and 5 bases, with 14 bases remaining between them. The full variable domain, in which reference TRBV19 and TRBJ1-1 provide the parts outside the CDR3, is DGGITQSPKYLFRKEGQNVTLSCEQNLNHDAMYWYRQDPGQGLRLIYYSQIVNDFQKGDIAEGYSVSREKKESFPLTVTSAQKNPTAFYLCASSRGPGVTEAFFGQGTRLTVV.

This chain connects TRBV30 to TRBJ2-7; the D is unclear. The CDR3 has 13 amino acids. CDR1 is GTSNPN and CDR2 is SVGIG in the germline V gene (reference sequence). V was pared by 4 bases and J by 2 bases, with 12 bases between. The CDR3 region is CAWTPGSTYEQYF. In DNA form, the CDR3 reads TGTGCCTGGACCCCCGGGTCCACCTACGAGCAGTACTTC.

V usage is TRBV6-5 and J usage is TRBJ1-2; 7 nucleotides agree with TRBD1. Unmatched junction bases numbered 11, after V lost 7 bases and J lost 6 bases. The length of the CDR3 is 14 residues. Looked up from germline, CDR1 is MNHEY and CDR2 is SVGAGI. CDR3 nucleotide sequence: TGTGCCAGCAATCCTACCAGGGGGTCGAATGGCTACACCTTC. Protein product: CASNPTRGSNGYTF.

The rearrangement uses TRBV7-9 and TRBJ2-3; 9 bases fit TRBD2. Germline trimming cut 1 base from V and 0 bases from J; bases unmatched to any gene: 2. The CDR3 is 16 residues long. Germline assignment: CDR1 SEHNR and CDR2 FQNEAQ (reference sequence). The CDR3 reads CASSLGAGGSTDTQYF. As DNA, the CDR3 is TGTGCCAGCAGCTTAGGGGCGGGGGGGAGCACAGATACGCAGTATTTT.

V is TRBV7-9 and J is TRBJ1-4; 7 positions match TRBD1. The V and J ends lost 5 bases and 4 bases, in that order; junction bases with no gene match: 7. The CDR3 length is 15 residues. The germline gives CDR1 SEHNR, CDR2 FQNEAQ (reference sequence). The CDR3 nucleotides are TGTGCCAGCAGCGGAGCAGGGGGATTTAATGAAAAACTGTTTTTT. Translating it yields CASSGAGGFNEKLFF.

The chain recombines TRBV10-1 with TRBJ2-1; TRBD2 is a possible D gene (5 bases). CDR1 WNHNN and CDR2 SYGVQD come from the germline V gene (reference sequence). This CDR3 spans 15 amino acids. Between the trimmed V and J ends, which lost 0 bases and 9 bases, there was a span of 15 bases. The CDR3 region is CASSESTGVSGEQFF. The CDR3 coding sequence is TGCGCCAGCAGTGAGTCGACCGGGGTATCTGGTGAGCAGTTCTTC.

The chain links TRBV30 to TRBJ1-1; tentatively, D is TRBD1 (5 bases). This CDR3 has 16 amino acids. Germline-derived CDR1 and CDR2 are GTSNPN and SVGIG (reference sequence). The ends were cut back, 0 bases at V and 0 bases at J, with 14 bases in the middle. CDR3 nucleotides: TGTGCCTGGAGTGTAAGGTGGGGCAGGATGAACACTGAAGCTTTCTTT. Amino acid sequence: CAWSVRWGRMNTEAFF. The complete variable domain, with remaining parts taken from reference TRBV30 and TRBJ1-1, reads SQTIHQWPATLVQPVGSPLSLECTVEGTSNPNLYWYRQAAGRGLQLLFYSVGIGQISSEVPQNLSASRPQDRQFILSSKKLLLSDSGFYLCAWSVRWGRMNTEAFFGQGTRLTVV.

This rearrangement joins TRBV19 to TRBJ1-1, with TRBD1 as a possible D gene (5 bases). Germline CDR1 reads LNHDA; CDR2 reads SQIVND (reference sequence). V lost 0 bases and J lost 1, with 9 bases in between. The CDR3 extends over 15 amino acids. CDR3 loop: CASSIDPTGNTEAFF. CDR3 in DNA: TGTGCCAGTAGTATAGACCCAACAGGGAACACTGAAGCTTTCTTT.

This clone was counted a single time. The gene calls are TRBV9 and TRBJ2-1; 10 nucleotides align to TRBD2. Trimming at V came to 4 bases and at J to 3 bases, leaving 4 bases not matched to a gene. The CDR3 is 15 amino acids. Germline CDR1 and CDR2: SGDLS and YYNGEE. The CDR3 nucleotides are TGTGCCAGCAGCTCAAGCGGGGGGGGCTACAATGAGCAGTTCTTC. Protein product: CASSSSGGGYNEQFF.

The chain links TRBV19 to TRBJ2-5, with 9 bases lining up with TRBD2. Germline CDR1 and CDR2: LNHDA and SQIVND (reference sequence). With V trimmed by 0 bases and J by 6 bases, 5 bases remained unmatched. The CDR3 length is 15 residues. CDR3 DNA sequence: TGTGCCAGTAGTATAGACGGTAGCGGGAGCCAGACCCAGTACTTC. It specifies CASSIDGSGSQTQYF.

A few counts support this clone. The chain is built from TRBV29-1 and TRBJ2-7; weak D call: TRBD1 (6 bases). V was trimmed by 6 bases and J by 1 base, leaving 10 bases between them. The CDR3 is 12 amino acids. The V gene's germline CDR1 is SQVTM and CDR2 ANQGSEA. The CDR3 nucleotides are TGCAGCGTATCCGGACAGTCCTACGAGCAGTACTTC. Protein sequence: CSVSGQSYEQYF.

The V call is TRBV6-5, the J call TRBJ1-5; 9 nucleotides align to TRBD1. Per the germline V gene, CDR1 is MNHEY and CDR2 is SVGAGI. J lost 6 bases, V lost 5 bases, and 5 bases had no gene match. The CDR3 length is 14 residues. CDR3 bases: TGTGCCAGCAGTCAAGGACAGGGGACTCAGCCCCAGCATTTT. Translated: CASSQGQGTQPQHF.

V gene TRBV2 combines with J gene TRBJ2-4; D might be TRBD1 (5 bases). CDR3 size: 12 residues. Germline CDR1 is SNHLY and CDR2 is FYNNEI. Deletions cut 7 bases from V and 8 bases from J, with 12 bases between. The CDR3 region is CASNTGPDIQYF. In DNA form, the CDR3 reads TGTGCCAGCAACACAGGTCCCGACATTCAGTACTTC.

This clone came up once. The chain uses TRBV9 and TRBJ1-2, with TRBD1 as a possible D gene (5 bases). With 0 bases removed from V and 11 bases from J, the gap between germline ends came to 8 bases. CDR3 size: 11 residues. Germline-derived CDR1 and CDR2 are SGDLS and YYNGEE. The CDR3 spells CASSVGRDYTF. Written as DNA, the CDR3 is TGTGCCAGCAGCGTAGGCAGGGATTACACCTTC.

There are a few counts of this clone. V and J are TRBV6-6 and TRBJ1-1; TRBD1 aligns across 7 bases. The CDR3 length is 13 residues. Trimming took 5 bases from V and 3 from J; bases not matched to a gene: 3. Germline V gene sequence: CDR1 MNHNY, CDR2 SVGAGI (reference sequence). CDR3 region: CASSRTGDTEAFF. Here the CDR3 DNA reads TGTGCCAGCAGTAGGACAGGTGACACTGAAGCTTTCTTT.

V and J are TRBV29-1 and TRBJ1-1; 7 nucleotides match TRBD1. The CDR3 contains 13 residues. The V gene end was trimmed by 7 bases and the J gene end by 5 bases; junction bases not matched to a gene: 10. Germline V CDR1 and CDR2: SQVTM, ANQGSEA. CDR3 sequence (DNA): TGCAGCGCGACCCGACAGGGAGTGACTGAAGCTTTCTTT. This sequence encodes CSATRQGVTEAFF. Full variable domain (remainder filled in from reference TRBV29-1 and TRBJ1-1): SAVISQKPSRDICQRGTSLTIQCQVDSQVTMMFWYRQQPGQSLTLIATANQGSEATYESGFVIDKFPISRPNLTFSTLTVSNMSPEDSSIYLCSATRQGVTEAFFGQGTRLTVV.

This chain joins TRBV6-5 and TRBJ1-3, with D unresolved. Trimming pared 0 bases from V and 0 bases from J, leaving 6 bases between. Germline V gene lookup returns CDR1 MNHEY and CDR2 SVGAGI. The CDR3 loop spans 15 amino acids. CDR3 region: CASSYSGGSGNTIYF. The CDR3 nucleotides are TGTGCCAGCAGTTACTCAGGAGGCTCTGGAAACACCATATATTTT.

This rearrangement joins TRBV4-3 to TRBJ2-1; 9 bases line up with TRBD2. With 4 bases clipped from V and 9 bases from J, the junction kept 16 bases outside the gene matches. Germline CDR1 is LGHNA and CDR2 is YSLEER. This CDR3 contains 17 residues. This CDR3 reads CASSPRPSGGSLSEQFF. DNA of the CDR3: TGCGCCAGCAGCCCACGCCCAAGCGGGGGGTCTTTAAGTGAGCAGTTCTTC.

The chain carries TRBV5-4 and TRBJ1-1; 8 bases are shared with TRBD1. Germline loops: CDR1 SGHNT, CDR2 YYREEE (reference sequence). The CDR3 is 13 residues long. With V trimmed by 4 bases and J by 3 bases, 2 bases remained unmatched. CDR3 in amino acids: CASSPDRDTEAFF. The CDR3 nucleotides read TGTGCCAGCAGCCCGGACAGGGACACTGAAGCTTTCTTT.

The V and J genes are TRBV27 and TRBJ2-7; 7 bases match TRBD1. From germline, CDR1 is MNHEY and CDR2 SMNVEV (reference sequence). Trimming took 8 bases from V and 0 from J; bases not matched to a gene: 7. CDR3 size: 14 residues. In DNA, the CDR3 is TGTGCCAGCGCCAGGGGGTTCAGCTCCTACGAGCAGTACTTC. Its protein product is CASARGFSSYEQYF.